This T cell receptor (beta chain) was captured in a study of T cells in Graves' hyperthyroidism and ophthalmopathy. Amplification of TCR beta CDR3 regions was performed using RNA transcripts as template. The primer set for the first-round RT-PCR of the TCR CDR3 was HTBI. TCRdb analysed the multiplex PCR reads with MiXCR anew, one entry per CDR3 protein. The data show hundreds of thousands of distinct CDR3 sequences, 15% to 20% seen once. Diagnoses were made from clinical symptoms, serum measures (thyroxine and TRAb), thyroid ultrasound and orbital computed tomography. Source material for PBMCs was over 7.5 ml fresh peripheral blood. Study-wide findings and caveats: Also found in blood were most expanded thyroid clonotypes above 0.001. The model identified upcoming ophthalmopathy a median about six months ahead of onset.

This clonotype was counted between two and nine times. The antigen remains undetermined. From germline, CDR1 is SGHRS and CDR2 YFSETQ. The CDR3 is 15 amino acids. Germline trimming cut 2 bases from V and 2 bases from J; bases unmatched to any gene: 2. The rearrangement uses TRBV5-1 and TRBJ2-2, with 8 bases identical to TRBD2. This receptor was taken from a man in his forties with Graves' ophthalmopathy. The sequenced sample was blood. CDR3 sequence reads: CASSFSGINTGELFF. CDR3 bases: TGCGCCAGCAGCTTTAGCGGGATTAACACCGGGGAGCTGTTTTTT.